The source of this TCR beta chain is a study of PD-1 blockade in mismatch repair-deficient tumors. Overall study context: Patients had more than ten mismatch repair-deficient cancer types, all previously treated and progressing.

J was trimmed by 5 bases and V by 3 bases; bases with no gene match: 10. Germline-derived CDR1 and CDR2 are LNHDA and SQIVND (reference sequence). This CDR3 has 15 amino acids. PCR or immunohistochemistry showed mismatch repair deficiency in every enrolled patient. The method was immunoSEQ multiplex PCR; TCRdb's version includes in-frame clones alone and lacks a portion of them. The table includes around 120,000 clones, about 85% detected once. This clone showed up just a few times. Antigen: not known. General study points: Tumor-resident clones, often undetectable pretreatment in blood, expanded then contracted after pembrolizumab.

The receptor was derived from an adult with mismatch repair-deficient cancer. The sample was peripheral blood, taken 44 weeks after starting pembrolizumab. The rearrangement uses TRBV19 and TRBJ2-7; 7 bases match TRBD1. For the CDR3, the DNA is TGTGCCAGTAGTATGGGGGAAACAGGGGCCCACGAGCAGTACTTC. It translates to CASSMGETGAHEQYF. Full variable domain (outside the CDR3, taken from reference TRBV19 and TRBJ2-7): DGGITQSPKYLFRKEGQNVTLSCEQNLNHDAMYWYRQDPGQGLRLIYYSQIVNDFQKGDIAEGYSVSREKKESFPLTVTSAQKNPTAFYLCASSMGETGAHEQYFGPGTRLTVT.